The present entry profiles one T cell receptor beta chain with its context. With 5 bases clipped from V and 4 bases from J, the junction kept 3 bases outside the gene matches. Germline-derived CDR1 and CDR2 are SGHTA and FQGNSA. This CDR3 is 13 amino acids long. The record originates from a study of blood T cell repertoires in COVID-19. Across the study: Samples taken during acute and convalescent COVID-19 were collected in the United States, Italy and Spain. Nucleic acid was either cDNA or gDNA, and it came from T cells, B-cell-depleted T cells, or PBMCs.

TCRdb's table, derived via immunoSEQ multiplex PCR, lists solely in-frame clones and lacks some. Of 100,000 to 150,000 clones in the sample, around 85% were seen once. Seattle-derived patients entered the study during active infection and were followed longitudinally. This chain uses TRBV7-2 with TRBJ1-2; TRBD1 aligns across 8 bases. The sequence was collected from a woman older than 75 with COVID-19, enrolled during active disease. Material for sequencing was peripheral blood. The CDR3 nucleotides read TGTGCCAGCAGCGCCGGACAGGGCTATGGCTACACCTTC. This encodes CASSAGQGYGYTF.